This T cell receptor (beta chain) was retrieved from a study of cytomegalovirus exposure and HLA in healthy donors. About the research overall: Within an early data release were about 85 million unique TCRs drawn from HLA-typed donors.

The CDR3 contains 14 residues. Germline V CDR1 and CDR2: WNHNN, SYGVQD (reference sequence). V was clipped by 4 bases and J by 2 bases, with 10 bases between them. Amplification used 60 Vbeta primers and 13 Jbeta primers. As handled by the study authors: About 10 million shared chains were among the approximately 76 million unique TCR beta chains that a later analysis counted. Assay: immunoSEQ multiplex PCR; the TCRdb copy retains only in-frame clones and omits some. V and J calls and clone size are given by that table; D and trimming were obtained from the DNA. The profile shows 95,000 to 150,000 clones, approximately 80% of them singletons. Concerning this clone itself: Antigen unknown.

Overall study results and limits: Of the V segments, some could not be distinguished, including TRBV6-2 and TRBV6-3, and were excluded.

The receptor comes from a woman in her forties in good health and CMV-seronegative. Material for sequencing was PBMCs. The chain combines TRBV10-1 with TRBJ2-3; D may be TRBD2 (5 bases). This chain's CDR3 is CASSGRSYTDTQYF. The CDR3 DNA reads TGCGCCAGCAGTGGGAGGTCCTACACAGATACGCAGTATTTT.